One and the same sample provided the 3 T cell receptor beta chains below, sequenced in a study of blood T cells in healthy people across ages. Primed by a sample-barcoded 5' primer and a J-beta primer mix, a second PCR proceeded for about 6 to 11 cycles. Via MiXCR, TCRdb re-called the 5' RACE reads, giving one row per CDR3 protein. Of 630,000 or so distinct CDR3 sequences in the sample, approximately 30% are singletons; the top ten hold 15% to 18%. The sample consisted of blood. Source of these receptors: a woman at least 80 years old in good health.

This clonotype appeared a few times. This CDR3 is CASSRAPSYEQFF. CDR3 nucleotides: TGTGCCAGCAGTCGGGCACCCTCCTACGAGCAGTTCTTC. The chain joins TRBV6-1 to TRBJ2-1; D gene uncertain. Trimming pared 5 bases from V and 10 bases from J, leaving 15 bases between. There are 13 residues in the CDR3. The V gene's germline CDR1 is MNHNS and CDR2 SASEGT.

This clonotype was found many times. The CDR3 loop is CSAAHLGGGSSYEQYF. CDR3 DNA: TGCAGTGCCGCCCATCTCGGAGGGGGGAGCTCCTACGAGCAGTACTTC. The chain is built from TRBV20-1 and TRBJ2-7, with D perhaps assigned TRBD1 or TRBD2 (6 bases each). In germline, CDR1 is DFQATT, CDR2 SNEGSKA (reference sequence). The CDR3 sequence is 16 residues long. Trimming cost V 6 bases and J 0 bases, with 21 bases left between them.

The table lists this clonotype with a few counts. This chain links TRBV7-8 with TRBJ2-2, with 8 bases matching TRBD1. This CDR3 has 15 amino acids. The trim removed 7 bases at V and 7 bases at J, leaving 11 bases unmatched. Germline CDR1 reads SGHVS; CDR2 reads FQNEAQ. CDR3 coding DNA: TGTGCCAGCAACGACAGGGGCGTCAGAGGCGGGGAGCTGTTTTTT. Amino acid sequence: CASNDRGVRGGELFF. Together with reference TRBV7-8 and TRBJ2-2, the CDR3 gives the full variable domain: GAGVSQSPRYKVAKRGQDVALRCDPISGHVSLFWYQQALGQGPEFLTYFQNEAQLDKSGLPSDRFFAERPEGSVSTLKIQRTQQEDSAVYLCASNDRGVRGGELFFGEGSRLTVL.